This T cell receptor (beta chain) is from a study of OX40 agonist ivuxolimab in advanced cancers. Overall study context: Patients got intravenous ivuxolimab at 0.01 to 10 mg/kg every 2 weeks. Study observations and caveats: Relative to CD4+ cells, CD8+ T cells on average had more expanded clones.

Of note for this clone: Its target is not known.

Profiling relied on immunoSEQ multiplex PCR, and the TCRdb table lists in-frame clones only, not all of them. The sample shows roughly 60,000 clones, around nine tenths of them seen only once. In germline, CDR1 is MGHDK, CDR2 SYGVNS. The CDR3 totals 17 residues. V was clipped by 5 bases and J by 0 bases, with 14 bases between them. Here the sequenced sample was CD4+ or CD8+ T cells sorted from blood, taken in a trial of the OX40 agonist ivuxolimab. This receptor was obtained from an adult with an advanced solid tumor such as melanoma, head and neck, liver or kidney cancer. V and J are TRBV25-1 and TRBJ2-6; maybe TRBD1 (6 bases). CDR3 in amino acids: CASSLTGWDSGANVLTF. The CDR3 DNA follows: TGTGCCAGCAGTTTGACAGGATGGGACTCTGGGGCCAACGTCCTGACTTTC.